This TCR beta chain was recorded in a study of CD8 T cells in Susac syndrome. This CDR3 has 11 amino acids. Per the germline V gene, CDR1 is SQVTM and CDR2 is ANQGSEA. V was pared by 7 bases and J by 4 bases, with 11 bases between. RNA in amounts of roughly 0.5 to 1 ug was reverse transcribed with random hexamers. The amplification used immunoSEQ multiplex PCR on TCR beta CDR3; it spanned 54 Vbeta and 13 Jbeta. TCRdb reprocessed the immunoSEQ multiplex PCR reads via MiXCR and lists one record per CDR3 protein. The table lists 180,000 or so distinct CDR3 sequences, around 95% of them singletons. The sequence derives from a human donor with multiple sclerosis. What was sequenced was CD4+ T cells from PBMCs. V is TRBV29-1 and J is TRBJ2-7; D possibly matches TRBD1 or TRBD2 (5 bases each). CDR3 amino acids: CSAGGQYEQYF. The CDR3 DNA reads as TGCAGCGCTGGGGGTCAATACGAGCAGTACTTC.